This passage covers 2 T cell receptor beta chains from one sample sequenced in a study of cytomegalovirus exposure and HLA in healthy donors. The primer mix had 60 Vbeta and 13 Jbeta primers. TCRdb's copy holds only in-frame clones and misses some; the assay was immunoSEQ multiplex PCR. With just over 80,000 clones in the sample, the ten largest clones hold 1.1%. Sequenced: PBMCs. The receptors derive from a woman in her thirties in good health and CMV-seronegative.

V usage is TRBV18 and J usage is TRBJ1-1, with no clear D. The length of the CDR3 is 13 residues. Germline lookup yields CDR1 KGHSH and CDR2 LQKENI. V gave up 5 bases and J gave up 1 base, with 8 bases separating them. CDR3 in DNA: TGTGCCAGCTCAATTCAGGAGAACACTGAAGCTTTCTTT. This translates into CASSIQENTEAFF.

This chain uses TRBV5-5 with TRBJ2-5, with 9 bases lining up with TRBD2. The CDR3 is made up of 16 amino acids. Germline CDR1 is SGHKS and CDR2 is YYEKEE (reference sequence). The junction had 12 bases not matched to a gene; V was cut back by 5 bases and J by 4 bases. The CDR3 loop reads CASRAAGGPRPETQYF. The CDR3 coding sequence is TGTGCCAGCAGAGCTGCGGGGGGGCCCCGTCCAGAGACCCAGTACTTC.